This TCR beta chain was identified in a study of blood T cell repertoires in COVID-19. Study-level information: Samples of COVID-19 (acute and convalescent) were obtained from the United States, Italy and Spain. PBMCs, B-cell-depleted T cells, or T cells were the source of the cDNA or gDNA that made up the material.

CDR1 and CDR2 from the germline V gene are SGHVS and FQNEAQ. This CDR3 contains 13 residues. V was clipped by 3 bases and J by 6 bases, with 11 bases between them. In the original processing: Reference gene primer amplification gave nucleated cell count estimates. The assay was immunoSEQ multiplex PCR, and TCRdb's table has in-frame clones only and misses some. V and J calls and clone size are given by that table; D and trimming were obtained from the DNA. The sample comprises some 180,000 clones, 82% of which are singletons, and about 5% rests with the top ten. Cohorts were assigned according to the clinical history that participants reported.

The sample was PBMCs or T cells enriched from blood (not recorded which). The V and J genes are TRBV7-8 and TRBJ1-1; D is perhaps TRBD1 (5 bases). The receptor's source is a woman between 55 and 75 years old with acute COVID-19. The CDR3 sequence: CASSFRVSAEAFF. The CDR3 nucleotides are TGTGCCAGCAGCTTCAGGGTCAGCGCTGAAGCTTTCTTT.